The rows below give T cell receptor beta chains drawn from one sample of a study of blood T cell repertoires in COVID-19. Clones were sequenced by immunoSEQ multiplex PCR, and TCRdb holds only the in-frame ones, with some missing. The table lists about 140,000 clones, 80% of them singletons. The specimen sequenced was peripheral blood. All receptors derive from a man between 65 and 80 years old who had recovered from COVID-19. Each CDR3 is given with its conserved first and last residue. Each record gives: J gene, D gene, V gene, clone size, CDR3 protein, CDR3 DNA. D genes are given only for firm matches. Not every row has a clone size; where given, it reads once, few, many or a size class.

TRBJ1-6 NA TRBV6-4 NA CASSASDSLNSPLHF TGTGCCAGCAGTGCCTCGGACAGCCTTAATTCACCCCTCCACTTT
TRBJ1-1 NA TRBV6-5 NA CASRGSYPEAFF TGTGCCAGCCGGGGTAGCTACCCTGAAGCTTTCTTT
TRBJ2-7 NA TRBV5-1 NA CASSLAGTGIPYEQYF TGCGCCAGCAGCTTGGCCGGTACAGGTATACCCTACGAGCAGTACTTC
TRBJ2-7 TRBD2 TRBV11-2 NA CASSLSSGNTLYEQYF TGTGCCAGCAGCTTATCCAGCGGGAACACACTGTACGAGCAGTACTTC
TRBJ2-1 NA TRBV19 NA CASSPQGFYNEQFF TGTGCCAGTAGTCCGCAGGGATTCTACAATGAGCAGTTCTTC
TRBJ2-3 NA TRBV6-2/TRBV6-3 few CASSNGGSGPDTQYF TGTGCCAGCAGTAATGGTGGTAGCGGACCAGATACGCAGTATTTT
TRBJ1-1 NA TRBV19 few CASSIGMNTEAFF TGTGCCAGTAGTATCGGGATGAACACTGAAGCTTTCTTT
TRBJ2-7 NA TRBV30 NA CAWSVRGDPRVYEQYF TGTGCCTGGAGTGTACGCGGGGACCCCCGCGTCTACGAGCAGTACTTC
TRBJ2-7 NA TRBV12-3/TRBV12-4 NA CASTHGGYEQYF TGTGCCAGCACCCACGGGGGATACGAGCAGTACTTC
TRBJ1-2 NA TRBV4-3 few CASSQTHLAGANYGYTF TGCGCCAGCAGCCAAACACACCTAGCGGGAGCTAACTATGGCTACACCTTC
TRBJ2-5 NA TRBV2 NA CASSEALGAGETQYF TGTGCCAGCAGTGAAGCGCTTGGGGCGGGGGAGACCCAGTACTTC
TRBJ1-2 NA TRBV12-3/TRBV12-4 NA CASSLWGGGYTF TGTGCCAGCAGTTTATGGGGGGGTGGCTACACCTTC